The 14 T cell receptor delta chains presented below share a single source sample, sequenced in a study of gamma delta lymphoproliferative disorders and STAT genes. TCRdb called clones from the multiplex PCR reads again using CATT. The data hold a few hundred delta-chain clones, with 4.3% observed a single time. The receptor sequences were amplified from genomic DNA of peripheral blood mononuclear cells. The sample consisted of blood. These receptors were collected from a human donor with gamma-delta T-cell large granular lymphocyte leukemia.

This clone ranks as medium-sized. DNA of the CDR3: TGTGCCTGTGCCGAGCTGGGTTTAAACACCGATAAACTCATCTTT. It encodes CACAELGLNTDKLIF. The rearrangement uses TRDV2 and TRDJ1; D possibly corresponds to TRDD3 (5 bases). V lost 5 bases and J lost 0, with 15 bases in between. This CDR3 region has 15 residues. Germline values: CDR1 GEAIGNYY, CDR2 EKD.

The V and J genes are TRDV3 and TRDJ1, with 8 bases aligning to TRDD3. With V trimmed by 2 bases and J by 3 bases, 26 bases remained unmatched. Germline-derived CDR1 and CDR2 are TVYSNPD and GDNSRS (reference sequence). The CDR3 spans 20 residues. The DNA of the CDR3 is TGTGCCTTTGCCACTTCGAAGAGTTACTGGGGGCCTCATAGGCCCGATAAACTCATCTTT. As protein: CAFATSKSYWGPHRPDKLIF.

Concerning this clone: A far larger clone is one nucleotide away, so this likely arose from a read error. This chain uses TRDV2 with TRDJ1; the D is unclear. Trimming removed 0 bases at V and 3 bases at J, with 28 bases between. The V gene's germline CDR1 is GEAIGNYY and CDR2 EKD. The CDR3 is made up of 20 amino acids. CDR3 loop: CACDTVGQSGDTAGPDKLIF. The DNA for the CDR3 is TGTGCCTGTGACACCGTGGGACAGTCAGGCGACACGGCCGGCCCCGATAAACTCATCTTT.

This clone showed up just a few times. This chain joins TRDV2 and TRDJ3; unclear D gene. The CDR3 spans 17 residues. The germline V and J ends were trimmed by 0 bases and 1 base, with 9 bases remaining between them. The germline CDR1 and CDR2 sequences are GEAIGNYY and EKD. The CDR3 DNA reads TGTGCCTGTGACACCGTGGAGGGTTCCTGGGACACCCGACAGATGTTTTTC. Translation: CACDTVEGSWDTRQMFF.

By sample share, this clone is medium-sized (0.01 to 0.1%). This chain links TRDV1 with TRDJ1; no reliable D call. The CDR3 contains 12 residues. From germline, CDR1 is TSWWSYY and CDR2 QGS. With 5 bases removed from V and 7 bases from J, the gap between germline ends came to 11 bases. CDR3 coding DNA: TGTGCTCTTGGGTTCTATCCCCTTAAACTCATCTTT. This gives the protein CALGFYPLKLIF.

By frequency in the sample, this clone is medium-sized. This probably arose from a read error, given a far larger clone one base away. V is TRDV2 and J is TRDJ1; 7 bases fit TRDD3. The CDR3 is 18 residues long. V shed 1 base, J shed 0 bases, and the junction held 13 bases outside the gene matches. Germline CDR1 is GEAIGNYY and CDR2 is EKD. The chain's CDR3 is CACDTVVRGDPNTDKLIF. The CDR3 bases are TGTGCCTGTGACACGGTAGTTAGGGGGGATCCCAACACCGATAAACTCATCTTT.

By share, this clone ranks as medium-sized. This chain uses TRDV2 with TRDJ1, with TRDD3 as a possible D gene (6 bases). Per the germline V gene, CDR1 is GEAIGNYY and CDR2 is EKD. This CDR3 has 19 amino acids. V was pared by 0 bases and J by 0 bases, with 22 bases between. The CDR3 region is CACDTVWRPGDPNTDKLIF. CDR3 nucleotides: TGTGCCTGTGACACCGTTTGGCGTCCTGGGGATCCAAACACCGATAAACTCATCTTT.

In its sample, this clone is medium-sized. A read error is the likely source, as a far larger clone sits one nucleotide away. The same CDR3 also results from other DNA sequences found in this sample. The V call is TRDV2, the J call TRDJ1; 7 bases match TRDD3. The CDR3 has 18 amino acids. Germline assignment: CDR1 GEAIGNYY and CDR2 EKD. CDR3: CACDTVVRGDLNTDKLIF. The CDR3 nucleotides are TGCGCCTGTGACACGGTAGTTAGGGGGGATCTCAACACCGATAAACTCATCTTT.

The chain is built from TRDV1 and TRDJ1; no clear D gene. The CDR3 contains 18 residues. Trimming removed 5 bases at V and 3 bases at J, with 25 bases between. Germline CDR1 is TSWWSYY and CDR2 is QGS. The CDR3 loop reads CALGPKRLQGFGADKLIF. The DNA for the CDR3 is TGTGCTCTTGGGCCTAAACGTTTGCAGGGCTTCGGGGCCGATAAACTCATCTTT.

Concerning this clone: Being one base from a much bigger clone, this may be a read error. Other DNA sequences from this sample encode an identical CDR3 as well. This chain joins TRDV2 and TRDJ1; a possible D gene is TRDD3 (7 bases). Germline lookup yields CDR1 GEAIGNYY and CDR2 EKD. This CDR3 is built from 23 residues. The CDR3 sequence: CACDTLPGIHTGVPITDTDKLIF. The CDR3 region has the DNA TGTGCCTGCGACACCCTTCCGGGGATCCATACTGGGGTCCCTATTACCGACACCGATAAACTCATCTTT.

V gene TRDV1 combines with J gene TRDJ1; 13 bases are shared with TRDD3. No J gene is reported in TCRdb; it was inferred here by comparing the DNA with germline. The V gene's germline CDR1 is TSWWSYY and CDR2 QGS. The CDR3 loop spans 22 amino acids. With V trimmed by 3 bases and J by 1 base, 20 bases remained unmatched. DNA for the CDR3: TGTGCTCTTGGGGAGCCTTCCTACCAATACTGGGGGATACGCGCGGCCACCGATAAACTCATCTTT. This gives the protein CALGEPSYQYWGIRAATDKLIF.

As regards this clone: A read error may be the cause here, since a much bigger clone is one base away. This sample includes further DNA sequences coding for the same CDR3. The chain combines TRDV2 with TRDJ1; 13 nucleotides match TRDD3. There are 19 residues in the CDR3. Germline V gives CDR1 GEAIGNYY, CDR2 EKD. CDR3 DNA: TGTGCCTGCGACACCTTACTGGGGGATACGCGTAGTAACACCGATAAACTCATCTTT. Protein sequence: CACDTLLGDTRSNTDKLIF.

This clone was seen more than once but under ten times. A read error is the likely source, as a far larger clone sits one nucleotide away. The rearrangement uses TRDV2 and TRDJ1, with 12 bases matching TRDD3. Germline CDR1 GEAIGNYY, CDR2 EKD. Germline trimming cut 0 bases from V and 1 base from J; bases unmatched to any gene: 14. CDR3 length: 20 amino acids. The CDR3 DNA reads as TGTGCCTGTGACACCCTAACTTCTTCTGGGGGATACGCCGCCACCGATAAACTCATCTTT. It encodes CACDTLTSSGGYAATDKLIF.

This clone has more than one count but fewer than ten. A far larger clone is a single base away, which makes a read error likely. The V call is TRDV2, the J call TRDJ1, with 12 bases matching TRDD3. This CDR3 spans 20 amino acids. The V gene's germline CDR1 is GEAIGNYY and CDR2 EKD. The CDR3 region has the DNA TGTGCCCGTGACACCCTAACTTCTCCTGGGGGATACGCCGCCACCGATAAACTCATCTTT. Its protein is CARDTLTSPGGYAATDKLIF.